Listed here are 14 T cell receptor beta chains from one sample, sequenced in a study of Graves' ophthalmopathy and Graves' hyperthyroidism. Investigators amplified TCR beta CDR3 regions from RNA transcripts. RT-PCR was first run with HTBI primers, then multiplex PCR in a second round. TCRdb called the multiplex PCR reads again in MiXCR, with one record for every CDR3 protein. This table has about 220,000 distinct CDR3 sequences, roughly 21% appearing once. The specimen was peripheral blood. These TCRs come from a woman in her forties or fifties with Graves' ophthalmopathy.

The chain combines TRBV20-1 with TRBJ2-7, with unresolved D. The germline V gene encodes CDR1 DFQATT and CDR2 SNEGSKA (reference sequence). V was cut by 3 bases and J by 0 bases, with 15 bases left in between. The CDR3 totals 15 residues. Here the CDR3 reads CSASLGVSRSYEQYF. CDR3 DNA sequence: TGCAGTGCTAGCCTCGGCGTCAGCCGCTCCTACGAGCAGTACTTC.

This clonotype was seen at least ten times. The chain carries TRBV12-3 or TRBV12-4 and TRBJ1-5; 7 bases map to TRBD1. Trimming at V came to 7 bases and at J to 3 bases, leaving 9 bases not matched to a gene. CDR3 length equals 15 residues. The CDR3 region has the DNA TGTGCCAGCACCCAGGGGGGGTTTGTCAATCAGCCCCAGCATTTT. The encoded protein is CASTQGGFVNQPQHF.

This chain's CDR3 is CASSYEAGTELTNYGYTF. CDR3 sequence (DNA): TGTGCCAGCAGCTACGAAGCCGGGACGGAGCTAACTAACTATGGCTACACCTTC. This chain links TRBV12-3 or TRBV12-4 with TRBJ1-2; a weak D match, TRBD1 (5 bases). CDR3 size: 18 residues. Trimming removed 6 bases at V and 0 bases at J, with 23 bases between.

This clonotype was observed many times. V and J are TRBV5-1 and TRBJ1-1, with D unresolved. The CDR3 length is 13 residues. Trimming pared 0 bases from V and 5 bases from J, leaving 8 bases between. Germline assignment: CDR1 SGHRS and CDR2 YFSETQ. The CDR3: CASSLDTVTEAFF. CDR3 nucleotide sequence: TGCGCCAGCAGCTTGGATACGGTTACTGAAGCTTTCTTT.

The chain joins TRBV6-2 or TRBV6-3 to TRBJ1-1; D remains ambiguous. The CDR3 consists of 15 residues. Deletions cut 6 bases from V and 0 bases from J, with 14 bases between. The germline gives CDR1 MNHEY, CDR2 SVGEGT. CDR3 in amino acids: CASRGTQRLNTEAFF. The CDR3 bases are TGTGCCAGCAGGGGCACCCAGCGCCTGAACACTGAAGCTTTCTTT.

This clonotype was counted at least ten times. This chain joins TRBV6-1 and TRBJ2-2; D remains ambiguous. The CDR3 sequence is 14 residues long. Trimming removed 8 bases from V and 1 base from J, with 11 bases in between. The germline V gene has CDR1 MNHNS and CDR2 SASEGT. CDR3 amino acids: CASSQAMNTGELFF. The CDR3 nucleotides read TGTGCCAGCTCCCAGGCTATGAACACCGGGGAGCTGTTTTTT.

The chain combines TRBV28 with TRBJ2-7; D unclear. The CDR3 runs to 12 residues. Looked up from germline, CDR1 is MDHEN and CDR2 is SYDVKM. Trimming shortened V by 5 bases and J by 1 base, and 6 bases separated the two germline ends. The CDR3 loop reads CASSRWSYEQYF. In nucleotides, the CDR3 is TGTGCCAGCAGTCGCTGGTCCTACGAGCAGTACTTC.

This clonotype was found many times. At one boundary the junction diverges from the germline segment, which might be a read error. The chain carries TRBV28 and TRBJ2-5; D ambiguous. Germline V CDR1 and CDR2: MDHEN, SYDVKM. The CDR3 has 11 amino acids. The CDR3 here is CATGGQETQYF. The CDR3, as DNA: TGCGCTACGGGTGGGCAAGAGACCCAGTACTTC.

This clonotype showed up many times. The chain employs TRBV5-1 and TRBJ2-7; the match to TRBD2 covers 8 bases. The germline gives CDR1 SGHRS, CDR2 YFSETQ. The CDR3 is 16 amino acids. After removal of 5 bases from V and 0 bases from J, the junction contained 10 bases not matched to a gene. The CDR3 DNA sequence: TGCGCCAGCAGTCGATATAGCGGGACTTCCTCCTACGAGCAGTACTTC. Translated: CASSRYSGTSSYEQYF.

This clonotype was counted many times. The chain combines TRBV19 with TRBJ2-7, with a weak D call TRBD2 (6 bases). Trimming stripped 4 bases from V and 6 bases from J, with 16 bases between. The CDR3 has 14 residues. CDR1 LNHDA and CDR2 SQIVND come from the germline V gene (reference sequence). This chain's CDR3 is CASSKSGVSGEQYF. The CDR3 DNA is TGTGCCAGTAGTAAGTCGGGAGTGTCAGGCGAGCAGTACTTC.

This clonotype was counted at least ten times. The chain employs TRBV19 and TRBJ2-7, with a possible D match to TRBD2 (6 bases). The V end was cut by 6 bases, the J end by 6 bases, with 15 bases between. The CDR3 runs to 13 residues. CDR1 and CDR2 (germline): LNHDA, SQIVND (reference sequence). In DNA, the CDR3 is TGTGCCAGTAGCGGCCATCCGGAGGGCGAGCAGTACTTC. It is translated as CASSGHPEGEQYF. The full variable domain, with the rest looked up from reference TRBV19 and TRBJ2-7, is DGGITQSPKYLFRKEGQNVTLSCEQNLNHDAMYWYRQDPGQGLRLIYYSQIVNDFQKGDIAEGYSVSREKKESFPLTVTSAQKNPTAFYLCASSGHPEGEQYFGPGTRLTVT.

In its sample, this clonotype was seen a few times. This chain joins TRBV29-1 and TRBJ2-6, with TRBD1 matching 7 bases. CDR3 length equals 15 residues. V lost 5 bases to trimming and J lost 0 bases; unmatched junction nucleotides: 4. Germline lookup yields CDR1 SQVTM and CDR2 ANQGSEA. CDR3: CSVPQGSSGANVLTF. The CDR3, as DNA: TGCAGCGTTCCACAGGGGTCCTCTGGGGCCAACGTCCTGACTTTC.

The J gene is TRBJ1-6, the V gene TRBV7-2, with D possibly matching TRBD1 (6 bases). CDR3 length: 14 residues. Between the trimmed V and J ends, which lost 1 base and 12 bases, there was a span of 13 bases. Germline-derived CDR1 and CDR2 are SGHTA and FQGNSA. The CDR3 nucleotides are TGTGCCAGCAGCTTAGAACGGCTAGGGGGACCCCTCCACTTT. Protein: CASSLERLGGPLHF.

V usage is TRBV10-3 and J usage is TRBJ2-7; 9 positions agree with TRBD1. V was clipped by 10 bases and J by 6 bases; unmatched bases: 16. Germline lookup yields CDR1 ENHRY and CDR2 SYGVKD. This CDR3 has 15 residues. CDR3 in amino acids: CATWGQGVSNFEQYF. In DNA, the CDR3 is TGTGCCACGTGGGGACAGGGAGTTTCGAATTTCGAGCAGTACTTC.